The rows below give T cell receptor beta chains drawn from one sample of a study of shared clonotypes between healthy human individuals. Only in-frame clones appear in the TCRdb table, and some are missing; sequencing was by immunoSEQ multiplex PCR. Of 600,000 to 750,000 clones listed, around 90% are singletons. The sample taken for sequencing was memory CD8+ T cells from PBMCs. Source of these receptors: a man aged 18 to 35 in good health. Some clones in this sample may be carry-over from other donors' samples. Both conserved end residues are part of each CDR3. The D gene is left open where the match is weak. Expanded clones get a size class; other rows say once, few or many, or leave the size out.

D gene | J gene | V gene | clone size | CDR3 protein | CDR3 DNA
TRBD1 | TRBJ1-5 | TRBV5-6 | once | CASSLGNRGYNQPQHF | TGTGCCAGCAGCTTGGGTAACAGGGGTTACAATCAGCCCCAGCATTTT
. | TRBJ2-2 | TRBV27 | once | CASSRRENTGELFF | TGTGCCAGCAGTAGGCGGGAGAACACCGGGGAGCTGTTTTTT
TRBD1 | TRBJ1-5 | TRBV19 | . | CATAGQNSNQPQHF | TGTGCCACCGCGGGACAGAATAGCAATCAGCCCCAGCATTTT
TRBD2 | TRBJ2-7 | TRBV4-2 | . | CASTRGGTSGSYEQYF | TGTGCCAGCACCCGGGGCGGGACTAGCGGCTCCTACGAGCAGTACTTC
TRBD1 | TRBJ2-7 | TRBV7-9 | . | CASSGTGDWVGEQYF | TGTGCCAGCAGCGGGACAGGGGATTGGGTTGGCGAGCAGTACTTC
. | TRBJ1-3 | TRBV11-2 | . | CASSWDPGGNTIYF | TGTGCCAGCAGCTGGGACCCGGGGGGAAACACCATATATTTT
. | TRBJ2-2 | TRBV28 | once | CASSFRGLSGELFF | TGTGCCAGCAGTTTTCGGGGGTTGTCCGGGGAGCTGTTTTTT
TRBD2 | TRBJ2-7 | TRBV9 | . | CASSVGGLAYEQYF | TGTGCCAGCAGCGTAGGGGGACTAGCCTACGAGCAGTACTTC
. | TRBJ2-5 | TRBV6-1 | . | CASSEGGSPETQYF | TGTGCCAGCAGTGAAGGAGGCAGCCCAGAGACCCAGTACTTC
. | TRBJ2-4 | TRBV29-1 | . | CSVVEKLAKNIQYF | TGCAGCGTTGTTGAAAAGCTAGCCAAAAACATTCAGTACTTC
. | TRBJ1-1 | TRBV19 | . | CASRTLGTEAFF | TGTGCCAGTAGGACATTGGGCACTGAAGCTTTCTTT
. | TRBJ2-5 | TRBV5-1 | . | CASSFPQTGWYQETQYF | TGCGCCAGCAGCTTTCCTCAAACAGGATGGTACCAAGAGACCCAGTACTTC
TRBD1 | TRBJ2-7 | TRBV27 | . | CASSPLGQGAYEQYF | TGTGCCAGCAGTCCCCTGGGACAGGGGGCCTACGAGCAGTACTTC
. | TRBJ2-7 | TRBV5-1 | . | CASSSSWGSGSYEQYF | TGCGCCAGCAGCTCGTCCTGGGGTAGCGGCTCCTACGAGCAGTACTTC
. | TRBJ2-7 | TRBV4-1 | . | CASSQELGVRTYEQYF | TGCGCCAGCAGCCAAGAACTGGGGGTCCGAACCTACGAGCAGTACTTC
. | TRBJ2-7 | TRBV27 | . | CASSSGAGGSYEQYF | TGTGCCAGCAGTTCGGGGGCAGGGGGATCCTACGAGCAGTACTTC
. | TRBJ1-5 | TRBV27 | many | CASSPDRALNQPQHF | TGTGCCAGCAGTCCCGACCGGGCCCTGAATCAGCCCCAGCATTTT
TRBD1 | TRBJ1-2 | TRBV4-3 | once | CASSQNRGLNYGYTF | TGCGCCAGCAGCCAAAACAGGGGGCTCAACTATGGCTACACCTTC
. | TRBJ2-3 | TRBV7-9 | . | CASSVTSFHPDTQYF | TGTGCCAGCAGCGTAACTAGCTTTCATCCAGATACGCAGTATTTT
TRBD1 | TRBJ2-7 | TRBV5-5 | . | CASSPGTGSYEQYF | TGTGCCAGCAGCCCGGGGACAGGCTCCTACGAGCAGTACTTC
. | TRBJ2-7 | TRBV10-3 | . | CAISESSLTGNLYEQYF | TGTGCCATCAGTGAGTCGTCCCTAACAGGGAACCTCTACGAGCAGTACTTC
TRBD1 | TRBJ2-7 | TRBV7-3 | . | CASSSRGQGRDEQYF | TGTGCCAGCAGCTCCCGCGGACAGGGTAGAGACGAGCAGTACTTC
. | TRBJ1-3 | TRBV28 | . | CASSLAGLGNTIYF | TGTGCCAGCAGTTTGGCAGGGTTGGGGAACACCATATATTTT
. | TRBJ2-3 | TRBV9 | once | CASSVVRTDTQYF | TGTGCCAGCAGCGTAGTGAGGACAGATACGCAGTATTTT
. | TRBJ2-1 | TRBV5-4 | . | CASSSYNEQFF | TGTGCCAGCAGCTCATACAATGAGCAGTTCTTC
TRBD2 | TRBJ2-3 | TRBV10-3 | . | CAIRHGRSADTQYF | TGTGCCATCAGACACGGGAGGAGCGCAGATACGCAGTATTTT
TRBD1 | TRBJ2-7 | TRBV5-6 | . | CASSYQGDEQYF | TGTGCCAGCAGCTACCAGGGGGACGAGCAGTACTTC
. | TRBJ2-5 | TRBV28 | . | CASSLLGAGGETQYF | TGTGCCAGCAGTTTACTCGGGGCCGGCGGAGAGACCCAGTACTTC
. | TRBJ2-1 | TRBV6-5 | . | CASSPYSGVRNEQFF | TGTGCCAGCAGCCCTTACTCAGGGGTAAGGAATGAGCAGTTCTTC
TRBD1 | TRBJ1-1 | TRBV9 | few | CASSVVAGGFVDTEAFF | TGTGCCAGCAGCGTAGTGGCAGGGGGCTTTGTCGACACTGAAGCTTTCTTT
. | TRBJ2-4 | TRBV5-6 | . | CASSRQYMAKNIQYF | TGTGCCAGCAGCCGACAATATATGGCCAAAAACATTCAGTACTTC
. | TRBJ1-1 | TRBV4-1 | . | CASSPGRGWTEAFF | TGCGCCAGCAGCCCAGGGAGGGGTTGGACTGAAGCTTTCTTT
TRBD1 | TRBJ1-1 | TRBV6-6 | . | CASRDRTGALTEAFF | TGTGCCAGCCGAGATCGGACAGGAGCTCTAACTGAAGCTTTCTTT
. | TRBJ2-2 | TRBV5-8 | . | CASKLWGELFF | TGTGCCAGCAAACTATGGGGGGAGCTGTTTTTT
TRBD1 | TRBJ2-5 | TRBV7-2 | . | CASSLGQGPETQYF | TGTGCCAGCAGCTTAGGACAGGGACCAGAGACCCAGTACTTC
TRBD1 | TRBJ2-1 | TRBV7-8 | . | CASSLGRGLSSYNEQFF | TGTGCCAGCAGCTTAGGAAGGGGGCTGAGCTCCTACAATGAGCAGTTCTTC
TRBD1 | TRBJ2-7 | TRBV19 | . | CASGQGAYEQYF | TGTGCAAGTGGACAGGGGGCCTACGAGCAGTACTTC
. | TRBJ1-2 | TRBV28 | . | CASLRGASGYTF | TGTGCCAGCCTACGGGGGGCGTCTGGCTACACCTTC
. | TRBJ1-4 | TRBV2 | few | CASSEGAGSNEKLFF | TGTGCCAGCAGTGAAGGGGCAGGGTCTAATGAAAAACTGTTTTTT
. | TRBJ2-1 | TRBV11-3 | . | CASSLDRNNEQFF | TGTGCCAGCAGCTTAGATCGCAACAATGAGCAGTTCTTC
. | TRBJ2-6 | TRBV6-1 | . | CASSERSSGANVLTF | TGTGCCAGCAGTGAGAGGTCCTCTGGGGCCAACGTCCTGACTTTC
TRBD1 | TRBJ2-7 | TRBV27 | . | CASSLSGQGLTYEQYF | TGTGCCAGCAGTTTATCAGGACAGGGCCTAACCTACGAGCAGTACTTC
. | TRBJ1-2 | TRBV21-1 | . | CASSKGNPVGYGYTF | TGTGCCAGCAGCAAAGGAAACCCAGTGGGCTATGGCTACACCTTC
. | TRBJ2-3 | TRBV5-1 | . | CASRATRTNTDTQYF | TGCGCCAGCAGGGCGACACGGACTAACACAGATACGCAGTATTTT
. | TRBJ2-2 | TRBV13 | . | CATTGFHTGELFF | TGTGCCACAACAGGGTTTCACACCGGGGAGCTGTTTTTT
. | TRBJ2-7 | TRBV6-5 | . | CASTSGTSYEQYF | TGTGCCAGCACGTCGGGGACGTCCTACGAGCAGTACTTC
TRBD2 | TRBJ2-5 | TRBV7-9 | few | CASSLREGNQETQYF | TGTGCCAGCAGCTTAAGGGAGGGGAACCAAGAGACCCAGTACTTC
. | TRBJ1-1 | TRBV11-2 | . | CASSRGRGNTEAFF | TGTGCCAGCAGCCGAGGCCGCGGGAACACTGAAGCTTTCTTT
. | TRBJ1-1 | TRBV7-9 | . | CASSSGPGFTEAFF | TGTGCCAGCAGCTCCGGCCCGGGTTTTACTGAAGCTTTCTTT
. | TRBJ2-3 | TRBV7-9 | . | CASSGSTDTQYF | TGTGCCAGCAGCGGGAGCACAGATACGCAGTATTTT
. | TRBJ1-2 | TRBV11-2 | . | CASSARDKSYGYTF | TGTGCCAGCAGCGCACGGGACAAATCCTATGGCTACACCTTC
. | TRBJ1-1 | TRBV7-3 | . | CASSLTLASTEAFF | TGTGCCAGCAGCTTAACCCTCGCTTCCACTGAAGCTTTCTTT
. | TRBJ2-6 | TRBV9 | . | CASSVDPGAGANVLTF | TGTGCCAGCAGCGTAGACCCGGGGGCTGGGGCCAACGTCCTGACTTTC